This note documents a single T cell receptor (beta chain) sequence. No antigen is known for it. This sample is drawn from a study of shared clonotypes between healthy human individuals. The study, taken as a whole, reports: Clonotype sharing across a few donors was observed for 4% to 6.5% of naive CD4 clonotypes.

The study separated CD4+ cells into CD45RA+ naive and CD45RA-negative memory subsets. TCRdb keeps only in-frame clones here, not all; method: immunoSEQ multiplex PCR. The repertoire holds approximately 2.4 million clones, with approximately 96% as singletons. This CDR3 comprises 14 residues. V was cut by 6 bases and J by 1 base, with 12 bases left in between. Germline loops: CDR1 MGHRA, CDR2 YSYEKL. Sequenced material: naive CD4+ T cells sorted from blood. Subset specified: CD45RA+ positively selected. The source is a young man in good health. V gene TRBV4-1 combines with J gene TRBJ2-5; tentative D call: TRBD2 (5 bases). The CDR3 sequence is CASSTRALQETQYF. CDR3 bases: TGCGCCAGCAGTACGAGGGCCCTCCAAGAGACCCAGTACTTC.